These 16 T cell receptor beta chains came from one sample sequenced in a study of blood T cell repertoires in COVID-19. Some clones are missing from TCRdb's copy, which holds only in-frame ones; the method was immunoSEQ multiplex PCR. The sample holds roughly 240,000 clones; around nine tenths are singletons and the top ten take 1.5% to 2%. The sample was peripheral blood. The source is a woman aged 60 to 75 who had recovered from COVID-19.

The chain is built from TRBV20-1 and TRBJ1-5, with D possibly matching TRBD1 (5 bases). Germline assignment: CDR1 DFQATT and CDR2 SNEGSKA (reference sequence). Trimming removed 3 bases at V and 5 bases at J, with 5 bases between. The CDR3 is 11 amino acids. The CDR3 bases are TGCAGTGCTAGGACAGATCAGCCCCAGCATTTT. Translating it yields CSARTDQPQHF.

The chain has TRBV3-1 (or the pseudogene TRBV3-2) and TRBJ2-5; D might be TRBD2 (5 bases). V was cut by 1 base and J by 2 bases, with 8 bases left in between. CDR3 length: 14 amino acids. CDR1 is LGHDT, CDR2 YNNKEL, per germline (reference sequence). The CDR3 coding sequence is TGTGCCAGCAGCCAAGTGAGGGATCAAGAGACCCAGTACTTC. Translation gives CASSQVRDQETQYF.

CDR3 bases: TGCAGTGCTAGAGCGGCCTACGAGCAGTACTTC. Its protein is CSARAAYEQYF. The J gene is TRBJ2-7, the V gene TRBV20-1; no clear D gene. The germline V and J ends were trimmed by 1 base and 2 bases, with 3 bases remaining between them. CDR1 and CDR2 (germline): DFQATT, SNEGSKA (reference sequence). This CDR3 is 11 amino acids long.

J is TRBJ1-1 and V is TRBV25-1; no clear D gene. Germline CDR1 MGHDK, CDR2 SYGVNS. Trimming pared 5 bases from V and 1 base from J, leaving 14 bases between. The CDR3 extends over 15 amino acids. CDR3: CASSKRAAKNTEAFF. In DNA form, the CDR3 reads TGTGCCAGCAGTAAGAGGGCAGCGAAGAACACTGAAGCTTTCTTT.

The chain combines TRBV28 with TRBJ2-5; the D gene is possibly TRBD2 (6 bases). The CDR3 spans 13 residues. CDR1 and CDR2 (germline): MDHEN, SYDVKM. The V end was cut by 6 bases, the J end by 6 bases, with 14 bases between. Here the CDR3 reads CASSPGRWKTQYF. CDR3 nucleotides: TGTGCCAGCAGCCCAGGGAGGTGGAAGACCCAGTACTTC.

The CDR3 sequence: CASSKGGVITDTQYF. The CDR3 coding sequence is TGTGCCAGCAGCAAAGGGGGGGTCATCACAGATACGCAGTATTTT. The chain joins TRBV3-1 (or the pseudogene TRBV3-2) to TRBJ2-3, with a tentative D call TRBD2 (7 bases). V was trimmed by 5 bases and J by 2 bases, leaving 14 bases between them. The CDR3 is made up of 15 amino acids. From germline, CDR1 is LGHDT and CDR2 YNNKEL (reference sequence).

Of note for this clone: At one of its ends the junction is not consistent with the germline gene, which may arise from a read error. Here the CDR3 reads CASSQVGAAPSHF. The CDR3 DNA is TGTGCCAGCAGCCAAGTAGGGGCAGCCCCAAGCCACTTC. The chain combines TRBV14 with TRBJ2-5; perhaps TRBD1 as D (5 bases). The CDR3 length is 13 residues. Germline V lookup: CDR1 SGHDN, CDR2 FVKESK.

The CDR3 sequence: CASSFGLAGGRRYEQYF. CDR3 DNA: TGTGCCAGCAGTTTCGGACTAGCGGGGGGGCGGCGGTACGAGCAGTACTTC. The chain uses TRBV6-2 or TRBV6-3 and TRBJ2-7, with TRBD2 matching over 15 bases. CDR3 length: 17 residues. In germline, CDR1 is MNHEY, CDR2 SVGEGT. V lost 4 bases, J lost 4 bases, and 8 bases stayed unmatched.

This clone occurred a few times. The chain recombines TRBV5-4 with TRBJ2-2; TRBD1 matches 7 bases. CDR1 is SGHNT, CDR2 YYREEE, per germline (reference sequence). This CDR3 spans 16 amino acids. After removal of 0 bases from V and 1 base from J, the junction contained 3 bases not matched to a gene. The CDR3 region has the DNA TGTGCCAGCAGCTTGGGGGGACAGATGAACACCGGGGAGCTGTTTTTT. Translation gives CASSLGGQMNTGELFF.

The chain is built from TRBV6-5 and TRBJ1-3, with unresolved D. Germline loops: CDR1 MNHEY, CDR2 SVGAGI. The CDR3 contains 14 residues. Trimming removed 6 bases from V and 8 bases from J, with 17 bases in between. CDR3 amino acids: CASSTDPRWDTIYF. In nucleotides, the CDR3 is TGTGCCAGCAGCACAGATCCTCGTTGGGACACCATATATTTT.

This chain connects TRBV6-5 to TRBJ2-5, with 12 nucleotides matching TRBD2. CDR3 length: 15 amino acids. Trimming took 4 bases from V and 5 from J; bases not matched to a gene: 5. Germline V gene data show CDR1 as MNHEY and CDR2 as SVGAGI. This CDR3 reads CASSSGLAGWETQYF. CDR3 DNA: TGTGCCAGCAGTTCCGGACTAGCGGGGTGGGAGACCCAGTACTTC.

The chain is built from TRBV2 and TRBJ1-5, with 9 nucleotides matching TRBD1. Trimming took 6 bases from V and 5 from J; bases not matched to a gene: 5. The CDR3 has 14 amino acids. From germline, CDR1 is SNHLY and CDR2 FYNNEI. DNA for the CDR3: TGTGCCAGCAGACAACAGGGGGCGGATCAGCCCCAGCATTTT. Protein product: CASRQQGADQPQHF.

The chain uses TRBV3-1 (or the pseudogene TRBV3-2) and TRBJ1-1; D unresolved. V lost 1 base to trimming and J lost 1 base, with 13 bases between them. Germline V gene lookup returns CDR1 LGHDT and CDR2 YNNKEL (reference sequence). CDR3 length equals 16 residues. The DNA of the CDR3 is TGTGCCAGCAGCCAAGGAACACCTAGAGGGAACACTGAAGCTTTCTTT. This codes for CASSQGTPRGNTEAFF.

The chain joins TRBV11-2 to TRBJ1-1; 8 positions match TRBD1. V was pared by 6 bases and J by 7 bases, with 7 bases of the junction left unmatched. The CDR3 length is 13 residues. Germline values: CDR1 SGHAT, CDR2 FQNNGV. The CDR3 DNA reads TGTGCCAGCAGTCAAAGACAGGGGCTTGAAGCTTTCTTT. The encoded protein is CASSQRQGLEAFF.

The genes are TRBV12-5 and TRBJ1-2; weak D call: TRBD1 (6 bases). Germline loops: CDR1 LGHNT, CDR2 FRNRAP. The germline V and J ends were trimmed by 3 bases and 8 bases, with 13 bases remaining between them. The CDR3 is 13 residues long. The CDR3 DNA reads TGTGCTAGTGGTTTCGGACAGTCTATGGGCTACACCTTC. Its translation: CASGFGQSMGYTF.

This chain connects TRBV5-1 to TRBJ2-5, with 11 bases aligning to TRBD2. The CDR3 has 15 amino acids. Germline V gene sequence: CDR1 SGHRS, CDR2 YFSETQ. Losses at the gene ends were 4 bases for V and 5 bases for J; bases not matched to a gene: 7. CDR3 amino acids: CASSQGLAVLETQYF. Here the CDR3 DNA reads TGCGCCAGCAGCCAGGGACTAGCGGTCCTTGAGACCCAGTACTTC. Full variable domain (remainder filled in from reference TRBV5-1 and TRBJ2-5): KAGVTQTPRYLIKTRGQQVTLSCSPISGHRSVSWYQQTPGQGLQFLFEYFSETQRNKGNFPGRFSGRQFSNSRSEMNVSTLELGDSALYLCASSQGLAVLETQYFGPGTRLLVL.